These 10 T cell receptor beta chains originate from one sample sequenced in a study of T cells in Graves' hyperthyroidism and ophthalmopathy. RNA transcripts yielded amplified TCR beta CDR3 regions. With the HTBI primer set, the TCR CDR3 went through a first round of RT-PCR. TCRdb analysed the multiplex PCR reads with MiXCR anew, one entry per CDR3 protein. Among around 420,000 distinct CDR3 sequences, less than 20% were seen once, and the ten largest hold 13% to 15%. Sequencing was performed on blood. All receptors derive from a woman between 18 and 29 years old with Graves' hyperthyroidism.

The V gene is TRBV5-1, the J gene TRBJ2-7; 9 nucleotides align to TRBD1. Germline CDR1 and CDR2: SGHRS and YFSETQ. The CDR3 consists of 17 residues. The ends lost 2 bases at V and 0 bases at J; junction bases unmatched: 9. As DNA, the CDR3 is TGCGCCAGCAGCTTTGACAGGGGGAGGGCTAGCTCCTACGAGCAGTACTTC. This sequence encodes CASSFDRGRASSYEQYF.

This clonotype turned up a few times. The chain employs TRBV10-1 and TRBJ2-7, with D tentatively TRBD2 (5 bases). The germline gives CDR1 WNHNN, CDR2 SYGVQD (reference sequence). The CDR3 length is 14 residues. Trimming cost V 1 base and J 4 bases, with 11 bases left between them. Here the CDR3 DNA reads TGCGCCAGCAGTGAGTTCGCTAGCTCATACGAGCAGTACTTC. This encodes CASSEFASSYEQYF.

This clonotype was recorded many times. The chain carries TRBV2 and TRBJ1-3; the match to TRBD1 covers 7 bases. The junction had 5 bases not matched to a gene; V was cut back by 9 bases and J by 0 bases. Looked up from germline, CDR1 is SNHLY and CDR2 is FYNNEI. The CDR3 is 14 residues long. CDR3: CARSTGDSGNTIYF. CDR3 DNA sequence: TGTGCCAGGAGCACAGGGGACTCTGGAAACACCATATATTTT.

This clonotype was counted at least ten times. V gene TRBV9 combines with J gene TRBJ2-3; no reliable D call. V was pared by 0 bases and J by 2 bases, with 7 bases between. This CDR3 spans 14 amino acids. Per the germline V gene, CDR1 is SGDLS and CDR2 is YYNGEE. CDR3 coding DNA: TGTGCCAGCAGCGTAGTTGGATACACAGATACGCAGTATTTT. It codes for CASSVVGYTDTQYF.

This clonotype was counted many times. The chain joins TRBV11-2 to TRBJ2-1; D is uncertain. The CDR3 extends over 12 amino acids. Trimming took off 5 bases at V and 6 bases at J, with 8 bases between the two ends. Germline lookup yields CDR1 SGHAT and CDR2 FQNNGV. The CDR3 bases are TGTGCCAGCAGCCCAAACGCCAATGAGCAGTTCTTC. Its protein is CASSPNANEQFF.

This rearrangement joins TRBV15 to TRBJ1-4; D is perhaps TRBD1 (6 bases). Trimming left V 9 bases short and J 5 bases short, with 10 bases between. Germline assignment: CDR1 LNHNV and CDR2 YYDKDF (reference sequence). CDR3 length: 12 residues. The CDR3 loop is CATSGTNEKLFF. CDR3 nucleotide sequence: TGTGCCACATCCGGGACAAATGAAAAACTGTTTTTT.

This clonotype came up a few times. It may be a read error: a sequence one base away is much more abundant. The chain links TRBV2 to TRBJ1-5; D gene uncertain. The CDR3 loop spans 14 amino acids. Looked up from germline, CDR1 is SNHLY and CDR2 is FYNNEI. The chain's CDR3 is CACSGLGINQPQHF. The DNA for the CDR3 is TGTGCCTGCAGTGGGCTAGGGATCAATCAGCCCCAGCATTTT.

CDR3 loop: CASSVGLFNEKLFF. The CDR3 DNA reads as TGTGCCAGCAGCGTAGGGCTGTTTAATGAAAAACTGTTTTTT. V is TRBV9 and J is TRBJ1-4; D gene unclear. CDR3 length: 14 amino acids. With 0 bases removed from V and 4 bases from J, the gap between germline ends came to 7 bases. CDR1 and CDR2 (germline): SGDLS, YYNGEE.

This clonotype was recorded a few times. J is TRBJ2-1 and V is TRBV28; 11 bases are shared with TRBD2. This CDR3 contains 15 residues. The ends lost 4 bases at V and 7 bases at J; junction bases unmatched: 6. Germline values: CDR1 MDHEN, CDR2 SYDVKM. The CDR3: CASSWTGTSGNEQFF. The CDR3 DNA is TGTGCCAGCAGTTGGACCGGGACTAGCGGAAATGAGCAGTTCTTC.

The chain is built from TRBV12-3 or TRBV12-4 and TRBJ2-1, with 13 nucleotides matching TRBD2. Trimming took 7 bases from V and 0 from J; bases not matched to a gene: 18. The CDR3 has 21 residues. The CDR3 DNA is TGTGCCAGCACCCTCAACGGACTAGCGGGAGTTCTAATGGTCTCCTACAATGAGCAGTTCTTC. Its translation: CASTLNGLAGVLMVSYNEQFF.